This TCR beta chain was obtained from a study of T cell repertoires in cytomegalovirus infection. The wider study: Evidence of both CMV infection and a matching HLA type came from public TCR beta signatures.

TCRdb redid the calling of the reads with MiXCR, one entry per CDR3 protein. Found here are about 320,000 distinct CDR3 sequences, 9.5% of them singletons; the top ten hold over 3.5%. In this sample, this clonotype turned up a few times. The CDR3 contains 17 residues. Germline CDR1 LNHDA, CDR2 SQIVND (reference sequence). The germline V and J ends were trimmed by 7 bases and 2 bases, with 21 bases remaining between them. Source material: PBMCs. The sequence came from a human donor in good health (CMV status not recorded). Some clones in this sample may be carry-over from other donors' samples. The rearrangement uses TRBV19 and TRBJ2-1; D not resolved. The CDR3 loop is CASTPHRQTSPYNEQFF. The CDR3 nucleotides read TGTGCCAGTACCCCACACCGGCAGACATCCCCCTACAATGAGCAGTTCTTC.